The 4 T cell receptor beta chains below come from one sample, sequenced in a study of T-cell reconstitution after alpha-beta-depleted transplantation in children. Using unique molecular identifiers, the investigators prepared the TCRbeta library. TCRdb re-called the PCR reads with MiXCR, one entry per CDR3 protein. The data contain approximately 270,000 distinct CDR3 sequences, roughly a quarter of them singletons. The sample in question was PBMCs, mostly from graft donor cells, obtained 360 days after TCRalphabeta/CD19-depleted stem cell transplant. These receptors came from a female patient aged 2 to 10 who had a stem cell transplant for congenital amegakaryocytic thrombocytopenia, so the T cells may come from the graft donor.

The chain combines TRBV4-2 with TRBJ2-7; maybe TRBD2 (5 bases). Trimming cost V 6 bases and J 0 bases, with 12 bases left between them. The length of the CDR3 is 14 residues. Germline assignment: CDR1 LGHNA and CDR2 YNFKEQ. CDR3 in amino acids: CASSLAQSSYEQYF. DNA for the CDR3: TGTGCCAGCAGTCTAGCTCAAAGCTCCTACGAGCAGTACTTC.

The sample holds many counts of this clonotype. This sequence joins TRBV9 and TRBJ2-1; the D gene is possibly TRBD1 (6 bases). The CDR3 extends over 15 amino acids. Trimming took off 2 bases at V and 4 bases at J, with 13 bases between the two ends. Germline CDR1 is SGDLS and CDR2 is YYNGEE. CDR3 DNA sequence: TGTGCCAGCAGCGTCTCCGGGACACCTTACAATGAGCAGTTCTTC. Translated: CASSVSGTPYNEQFF.

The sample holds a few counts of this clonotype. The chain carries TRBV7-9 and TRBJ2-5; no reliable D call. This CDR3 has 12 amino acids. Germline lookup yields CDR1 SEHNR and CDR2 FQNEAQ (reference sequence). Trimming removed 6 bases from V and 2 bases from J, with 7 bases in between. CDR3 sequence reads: CASSNRQETQYF. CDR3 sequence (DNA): TGTGCCAGCAGTAACAGACAAGAGACCCAGTACTTC.

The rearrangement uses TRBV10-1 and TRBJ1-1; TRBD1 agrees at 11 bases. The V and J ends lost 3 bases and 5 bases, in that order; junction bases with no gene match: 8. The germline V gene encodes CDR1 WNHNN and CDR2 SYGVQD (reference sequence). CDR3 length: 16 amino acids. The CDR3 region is CASSETAGQGDTEAFF. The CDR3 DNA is TGCGCCAGCAGTGAAACAGCGGGACAGGGGGATACTGAAGCTTTCTTT.